This section outlines one T cell receptor (beta chain) sequence together with its context. What it recognizes is unknown. The source of the sample is a study of post-analysis software for immune sequencing data. Across the study: Relapsing-remitting, secondary progressive and progressive-relapsing forms made up the multiple sclerosis disease courses. Overall study findings and caveats: F-measure co-clustering was strong for batch-matched samples. Four to six TRBV segments appeared more often in patients than in controls, and TRBV5-6, TRBV5-1 and TRBV20-1 were among these.

Prepared libraries of TCR beta cDNA carried unique molecular identifiers. The source material, about 0.9 to 10 million T cells, gave rise to about 490,000 cDNA molecules. TCRdb itself ran the PCR reads through MiXCR, one entry per CDR3 protein. This sample yields about 570,000 distinct CDR3 sequences, of which around 34% are seen a single time; 5% to 6% belongs to the top ten. Germline V lookup: CDR1 MNHEY, CDR2 SMNVEV (reference sequence). The CDR3 is made up of 16 amino acids. V lost 5 bases to trimming and J lost 4 bases, with 18 bases between them. The sequenced sample consisted of blood. This sequence originates from a girl between 2 and 17 years old with multiple sclerosis. The chain uses TRBV27 and TRBJ2-1, with D maybe TRBD2 (5 bases). For the CDR3, the DNA is TGTGCCAGCAGTCCTCTACTAGGGAGCTCTTACAATGAGCAGTTCTTC. It specifies CASSPLLGSSYNEQFF.